A selection of T cell receptor beta chains follows, all from one sample in a study of T cells in Graves' hyperthyroidism and ophthalmopathy. TCRdb re-derived calls from the multiplex PCR reads in MiXCR, one entry per CDR3 protein. The sample shows 500,000 to 600,000 distinct CDR3 sequences, roughly 46% of them seen only once. The sequencing sample was made of peripheral blood or thyroid tissue (not recorded which). These receptors came from an adult woman with Graves' disease, either hyperthyroidism or ophthalmopathy (not recorded which). CDR3s include the opening cysteine and the closing phenylalanine or tryptophan. A D gene is named only where the DNA matches it firmly. Size is stated for part of the rows, as once, few or many counts, or as a class when the clone is expanded.

V gene: TRBV27
J gene: TRBJ1-5
D gene: -
clone size: -
CDR3 DNA: TGTGCCAGCAGGGGAGCTTATAGCAATCAGCCCCAGCATTTT
CDR3 protein: CASRGAYSNQPQHF

V gene: TRBV4-1
J gene: TRBJ2-7
D gene: TRBD2
clone size: many
CDR3 DNA: TGCGCCAGCAGCCAAGCTAGCGGGAGTAGGCTCGAGCAGTACTTC
CDR3 protein: CASSQASGSRLEQYF

V gene: TRBV28
J gene: TRBJ2-7
D gene: -
clone size: many
CDR3 DNA: TGTGCCAGCAGTTTAGGACGGGAAGTCAGCGAGCAGTACTTC
CDR3 protein: CASSLGREVSEQYF

V gene: TRBV6-5
J gene: TRBJ1-5
D gene: TRBD1
clone size: many
CDR3 DNA: TGTGCCAGCAGTCGGGACAGACATAGCAATCAGCCCCAGCATTTT
CDR3 protein: CASSRDRHSNQPQHF

V gene: TRBV11-1
J gene: TRBJ2-7
D gene: TRBD2
clone size: many
CDR3 DNA: TGTGCCAGCGCCGGGGGACTAGCCTACGAGCAGTACTTC
CDR3 protein: CASAGGLAYEQYF

V gene: TRBV29-1
J gene: TRBJ2-7
D gene: TRBD2
clone size: -
CDR3 DNA: TGCAGCTTAGGCGGGGGGACTAGCCTCTACGAGCAGTACTTC
CDR3 protein: CSLGGGTSLYEQYF

V gene: TRBV29-1
J gene: TRBJ2-7
D gene: TRBD2
clone size: -
CDR3 DNA: TGCAGCGTTGATGGGACTAGCGGGAGGTCCGAGCAGTACTTC
CDR3 protein: CSVDGTSGRSEQYF

V gene: TRBV5-5
J gene: TRBJ2-7
D gene: -
clone size: many
CDR3 DNA: TGTGCCAGCAGTTACCCCGTTACCCCCTACGAGCAGTACTTC
CDR3 protein: CASSYPVTPYEQYF

V gene: TRBV20-1
J gene: TRBJ1-4
D gene: TRBD1
clone size: many
CDR3 DNA: TGCAGTGCTCCCCAGGGACAGGGTAAACTGTTTTTT
CDR3 protein: CSAPQGQGKLFF

V gene: TRBV15
J gene: TRBJ2-7
D gene: -
clone size: many
CDR3 DNA: TGTGCCACCAGCACCTTTGGACAGCTCTACGAGCAGTACTTC
CDR3 protein: CATSTFGQLYEQYF

V gene: TRBV2
J gene: TRBJ2-7
D gene: -
clone size: -
CDR3 DNA: TGTGCCAGCAGTGAACTAGGGGACGAGCAGTACTTC
CDR3 protein: CASSELGDEQYF

V gene: TRBV20-1
J gene: TRBJ1-1
D gene: -
clone size: once
CDR3 DNA: TGCAGTGCCGGCGGGGGGACGAACACTGAAGCTTTCTTT
CDR3 protein: CSAGGGTNTEAFF

V gene: TRBV7-2
J gene: TRBJ2-7
D gene: TRBD2
clone size: once
CDR3 DNA: TGTGCCAGCAGTCCCGCGGGGGATATCTACGAGCAGTACTTC
CDR3 protein: CASSPAGDIYEQYF

V gene: TRBV7-9
J gene: TRBJ1-1
D gene: -
clone size: -
CDR3 DNA: TGTGCCAGCAGCTTTCTATCAGGGAACACTGAAGCTTTCTTT
CDR3 protein: CASSFLSGNTEAFF

V gene: TRBV14
J gene: TRBJ2-2
D gene: -
clone size: many
CDR3 DNA: TGTGCCAGCAGCCAACCCGAGGGACGCCCTGGGGAGCTGTTTTTT
CDR3 protein: CASSQPEGRPGELFF

V gene: TRBV12-3/TRBV12-4
J gene: TRBJ1-5
D gene: -
clone size: -
CDR3 DNA: TGTGCCAGCAGTTTAGGGAGCAGGGCGAATCAGCCCCAGCATTTT
CDR3 protein: CASSLGSRANQPQHF

V gene: TRBV20-1
J gene: TRBJ1-1
D gene: -
clone size: many
CDR3 DNA: TGCAGTGCTAGAGTGGGGACATCAAATGCTTTCTTT
CDR3 protein: CSARVGTSNAFF

V gene: TRBV6-2/TRBV6-3
J gene: TRBJ2-5
D gene: TRBD2
clone size: many
CDR3 DNA: TGTGCCAGCAGTTACCGAGCGGGAGGAACGGACCAGTACTTC
CDR3 protein: CASSYRAGGTDQYF

V gene: TRBV12-3/TRBV12-4
J gene: TRBJ2-5
D gene: TRBD1
clone size: -
CDR3 DNA: TGTGCCAGCAGTTTTCGACAGGGGGTAGAGACCCAGTACTTC
CDR3 protein: CASSFRQGVETQYF

V gene: TRBV13
J gene: TRBJ2-7
D gene: -
clone size: many
CDR3 DNA: TGTGCCAGCAGCCCTCGTTGGTCGTCCTACGAGCAGTACTTC
CDR3 protein: CASSPRWSSYEQYF

V gene: TRBV28
J gene: TRBJ2-2
D gene: -
clone size: -
CDR3 DNA: TGTGCCAGCAGCCCCTTGAGGGGGACCGGGGAGCTGTTTTTT
CDR3 protein: CASSPLRGTGELFF

V gene: TRBV27
J gene: TRBJ2-6
D gene: TRBD1
clone size: few
CDR3 DNA: TGTGCCAGCAAGAAAGGACAGGGGATATCTGGGGCCAACGTCCTGACTTTC
CDR3 protein: CASKKGQGISGANVLTF

V gene: TRBV7-6
J gene: TRBJ1-3
D gene: -
clone size: -
CDR3 DNA: TGTGCCAGCAGCGGGGCGGTTACGGGCATGAACACCATATATTTT
CDR3 protein: CASSGAVTGMNTIYF

V gene: TRBV27
J gene: TRBJ2-2
D gene: -
clone size: many
CDR3 DNA: TGTGCCAGCAGTCCTAGGGACACCGGGGAGCTGTTTTTT
CDR3 protein: CASSPRDTGELFF

V gene: TRBV7-3
J gene: TRBJ1-1
D gene: -
clone size: many
CDR3 DNA: TGTGCCAGCAGCTTCCAGGGTGGGAACACTGAAGCTTTCTTT
CDR3 protein: CASSFQGGNTEAFF

V gene: TRBV7-9
J gene: TRBJ2-7
D gene: TRBD1
clone size: few
CDR3 DNA: TGTGCCAGCAGCTCGTGGGGGACAGGGGGCTACGAGCAGTACTTC
CDR3 protein: CASSSWGTGGYEQYF

V gene: TRBV29-1
J gene: TRBJ1-2
D gene: TRBD1
clone size: few
CDR3 DNA: TGCAGCGGAAGACAACAGGGGGCACTCGGCTACACCTTC
CDR3 protein: CSGRQQGALGYTF

V gene: TRBV7-2
J gene: TRBJ2-5
D gene: TRBD2
clone size: many
CDR3 DNA: TGTGCCAGCAGCTTAGCGGGGACTAGCGGGAGGGAGACCCAGTACTTC
CDR3 protein: CASSLAGTSGRETQYF

V gene: TRBV20-1
J gene: TRBJ2-5
D gene: -
clone size: many
CDR3 DNA: TGCAGTGTCCCAACTTGGGGGGGCACTGGGTCGGAGACCCAGTACTTC
CDR3 protein: CSVPTWGGTGSETQYF

V gene: TRBV2
J gene: TRBJ2-6
D gene: -
clone size: few
CDR3 DNA: TGTGCCAGCAGTGAGTCGGGGGGCGCTTCTGGGGCCAACGTCCTGACTTTC
CDR3 protein: CASSESGGASGANVLTF

V gene: TRBV4-1
J gene: TRBJ1-4
D gene: -
clone size: -
CDR3 DNA: TGCGCCAGCAGCCCCCAGGGTGGCAGGCGTCAATTGTTTTTT
CDR3 protein: CASSPQGGRRQLFF

V gene: TRBV2
J gene: TRBJ1-1
D gene: -
clone size: many
CDR3 DNA: TGTGCCAGCACCCCCGCAGTGAACACTGAAGCTTTCTTT
CDR3 protein: CASTPAVNTEAFF

V gene: TRBV7-2
J gene: TRBJ1-2
D gene: -
clone size: -
CDR3 DNA: TGTGCCAGCAGCAGAGGGACGGCGGCTAACTATGGCTACACCTTC
CDR3 protein: CASSRGTAANYGYTF

V gene: TRBV20-1
J gene: TRBJ2-7
D gene: -
clone size: -
CDR3 DNA: TGCAGTGTTGGTAGGAGGGGACCCACCTACGAGCAGTACTTC
CDR3 protein: CSVGRRGPTYEQYF

V gene: TRBV7-2
J gene: TRBJ2-3
D gene: TRBD2
clone size: -
CDR3 DNA: TGTGCCAGCAGCTTTATAGCGGGAGGGCCTGGAGATACGCAGTATTTT
CDR3 protein: CASSFIAGGPGDTQYF

V gene: TRBV20-1
J gene: TRBJ1-2
D gene: TRBD1
clone size: -
CDR3 DNA: TGCAGTGCGGCGACAGGGGCCTATGGCTACACCTTC
CDR3 protein: CSAATGAYGYTF

V gene: TRBV10-3
J gene: TRBJ2-7
D gene: -
clone size: -
CDR3 DNA: TGTGCCGTTTCCGGGTGGGGTGGAGAGCAGTACTTC
CDR3 protein: CAVSGWGGEQYF

V gene: TRBV7-2
J gene: TRBJ1-1
D gene: -
clone size: -
CDR3 DNA: TGTGCCAGCAGCCCCAAGGACGGTGGGAGGCACACTGAAGCTTTCTTT
CDR3 protein: CASSPKDGGRHTEAFF

V gene: TRBV10-3
J gene: TRBJ1-6
D gene: -
clone size: many
CDR3 DNA: TGTGCCATCAAGGAGGAGAGGGATAATTCACCCCTCCACTTT
CDR3 protein: CAIKEERDNSPLHF

V gene: TRBV19
J gene: TRBJ1-6
D gene: -
clone size: many
CDR3 DNA: TGTGCCAGTCAGGACGGCGGTATTAATTCACCCCTCCACTTT
CDR3 protein: CASQDGGINSPLHF

V gene: TRBV14
J gene: TRBJ1-3
D gene: -
clone size: -
CDR3 DNA: TGTGCCAGCAGCCACCTAGACGAAAGTGTAAACACCATATATTTT
CDR3 protein: CASSHLDESVNTIYF

V gene: TRBV4-1
J gene: TRBJ1-2
D gene: -
clone size: many
CDR3 DNA: TGCGCCAGCAGCCAAGATCTCACAGGCTACTATGGCTACACCTTC
CDR3 protein: CASSQDLTGYYGYTF